The 28 T cell receptor beta chains below come from one sample, sequenced in a study of T cell repertoires in cytomegalovirus infection (dated by TCRdb to between 2019 and 2020). The instrument was an Illumina HiSeq 1500. TCRdb trimmed the raw reads at Q25, called clones with MiXCR and kept productive beta chains. Rows with a matching CDR3 protein are joined into one entry that keeps the most common DNA and genes. For this sample there are 150,000 to 200,000 distinct CDR3 sequences; 8% to 10% appear just once. Approximately 4.2% of the sample comes from the top ten. Material for sequencing was PBMCs. The receptors were gathered from a human donor in good health (CMV status not recorded). Some clones in this sample may be carry-over from other donors' samples.

V is TRBV28 and J is TRBJ1-2; possible D gene TRBD1, 6 bases. V was shortened by 6 bases and J by 1 base, with 15 bases between the two germline ends. The CDR3 runs to 15 residues. Germline V CDR1 and CDR2: MDHEN, SYDVKM. CDR3: CASSTPDSLNYGYTF. DNA of the CDR3: TGTGCCAGCAGCACCCCGGACAGCCTTAACTATGGCTACACCTTC.

This clonotype was seen ten or more times. The V gene is TRBV7-2, the J gene TRBJ1-1; D is ambiguous. Germline V gene data show CDR1 as SGHTA and CDR2 as FQGNSA. The CDR3 is 14 amino acids. The V gene lost 0 bases and the J gene lost 8 bases, with 13 bases spanning the gap. The CDR3 protein is CASSLAGIGREAFF. For the CDR3, the DNA is TGTGCCAGCAGCTTAGCGGGGATAGGGAGAGAAGCTTTCTTT.

The sample holds many counts of this clonotype. The rearrangement links TRBV2 to TRBJ2-1, with a weak D call TRBD1 (6 bases). Trimming removed 2 bases from V and 7 bases from J, with 6 bases in between. Looked up from germline, CDR1 is SNHLY and CDR2 is FYNNEI. The CDR3 is 12 amino acids. The CDR3 DNA reads TGTGCCAGCAGTGAAAGGGGGAATGAGCAGTTCTTC. Encoded protein: CASSERGNEQFF.

This clonotype was seen repeatedly, ten times or more. CDR3 region: CASGTSAVKQYF. CDR3 nucleotides: TGTGCCAGTGGGACGTCAGCTGTGAAGCAGTACTTC. This chain connects TRBV28 to TRBJ2-7, with D perhaps TRBD1 or TRBD2 (5 bases each). V was trimmed by 9 bases and J by 8 bases, leaving 17 bases between them. CDR1 MDHEN and CDR2 SYDVKM come from the germline V gene. CDR3 length: 12 residues. Looking up the rest from reference TRBV28 and TRBJ2-7 gives the full variable domain: DVKVTQSSRYLVKRTGEKVFLECVQDMDHENMFWYRQDPGLGLRLIYFSYDVKMKEKGDIPEGYSVSREKKERFSLILESASTNQTSMYLCASGTSAVKQYFGPGTRLTVT.

This clonotype has ten or more counts. The V and J genes are TRBV7-2 and TRBJ1-4; D uncertain. V dropped 1 base and J dropped 8 bases, with 8 bases sitting between them. Germline CDR1 and CDR2: SGHTA and FQGNSA. There are 13 residues in the CDR3. Here the CDR3 DNA reads TGTGCCAGCAGCTTAGGTGGTGGGGAAAAACTGTTTTTT. Its protein is CASSLGGGEKLFF.

As regards this clonotype: A much larger clone differs by one base, so this may be a read error. The gene calls are TRBV6-5 and TRBJ2-3; D is undetermined. V lost 5 bases and J 3 bases, leaving 15 bases between the germline ends. Looked up from germline, CDR1 is MNHEY and CDR2 is SVGAGI. This CDR3 has 15 amino acids. The CDR3 bases are TGTGCCAGCAGTGAAGCTTCCCACGAGACAGATACGCAGTATTTT. Translating it yields CASSEASHETDTQYF.

This clonotype was seen many times. V usage is TRBV7-9 and J usage is TRBJ2-5, with 10 bases lining up with TRBD1. The CDR3 is made up of 17 amino acids. V shed 4 bases and J 2 bases; nucleotides not matched to a gene: 10. Germline values: CDR1 SEHNR, CDR2 FQNEAQ (reference sequence). The CDR3 coding sequence is TGTGCCAGCAGCTCCTCCCGACAGGGGGCGGCACAAGAGACCCAGTACTTC. It is translated as CASSSSRQGAAQETQYF.

This sequence joins TRBV29-1 and TRBJ1-2; D is uncertain. Germline values: CDR1 SQVTM, CDR2 ANQGSEA. This CDR3 has 9 amino acids. Trimming removed 2 bases at V and 8 bases at J, with 3 bases between. DNA of the CDR3: TGCAGCGTTGAACCCGGCTACACCTTC. Amino acids: CSVEPGYTF.

This clonotype appeared a few times. This chain connects TRBV19 to TRBJ2-4; weak D call: TRBD1 (5 bases). The germline CDR1 and CDR2 sequences are LNHDA and SQIVND (reference sequence). V lost 7 bases to trimming and J lost 1 base, with 5 bases between them. The CDR3 length is 12 residues. This chain's CDR3 is CASNRAKNIQYF. The DNA for the CDR3 is TGTGCCAGTAACAGGGCCAAAAACATTCAGTACTTC.

Many counts were recorded for this clonotype. V gene TRBV7-2 combines with J gene TRBJ2-5; 9 bases line up with TRBD2. The CDR3 contains 15 residues. J gave up 1 base and V 5 bases, and 5 bases lay outside the gene matches. The germline gives CDR1 SGHTA, CDR2 FQGNSA. The CDR3 loop is CASSLRRGGQETQYF. CDR3 nucleotides: TGTGCCAGCAGCCTTCGGCGGGGGGGCCAAGAGACCCAGTACTTC.

V and J are TRBV28 and TRBJ1-2; 12 bases are shared with TRBD1. The CDR3 is 14 amino acids. Germline assignment: CDR1 MDHEN and CDR2 SYDVKM. V was pared by 6 bases and J by 7 bases, with 6 bases of the junction left unmatched. The CDR3 bases are TGTGCCAGCAGACAGGGACAGGGGGCTTTTGGCTACACCTTC. Amino acids: CASRQGQGAFGYTF.

V is TRBV4-3 and J is TRBJ2-1; 10 positions agree with TRBD2. Germline CDR1 is LGHNA and CDR2 is YSLEER. This CDR3 contains 18 residues. V dropped 0 bases and J dropped 4; count of bases not matched to a gene: 9. In DNA, the CDR3 is TGCGCCAGCAGCCAAGACGTCCTGGGACTAGCGCGTTACAATGAGCAGTTCTTC. This sequence encodes CASSQDVLGLARYNEQFF.

The chain carries TRBV6-6 and TRBJ2-2; 8 nucleotides line up with TRBD2. The CDR3 sequence is 16 residues long. V shed 0 bases and J 2 bases; nucleotides not matched to a gene: 2. The germline CDR1 and CDR2 sequences are MNHNY and SVGAGI (reference sequence). The DNA for the CDR3 is TGTGCCAGCAGTTACTCTAGCGGGGCAAACACCGGGGAGCTGTTTTTT. It yields the protein CASSYSSGANTGELFF.

This clonotype has at least ten counts. The V call is TRBV7-2, the J call TRBJ1-6; D might be TRBD1 (5 bases). CDR1 SGHTA and CDR2 FQGNSA come from the germline V gene. The CDR3 extends over 15 amino acids. V was trimmed by 5 bases and J by 2 bases, leaving 10 bases between them. CDR3 amino acids: CASSPDRAYNSPLHF. CDR3 nucleotide sequence: TGTGCCAGCAGCCCTGACAGAGCCTATAATTCACCCCTCCACTTT.

This clonotype came up many times. The V gene is TRBV28, the J gene TRBJ2-3; D ambiguous. Trimming left V 6 bases short and J 2 bases short, with 9 bases between. The CDR3 covers 13 residues. Germline-derived CDR1 and CDR2 are MDHEN and SYDVKM. CDR3 bases: TGTGCCAGCAGCTTAACGGCCACAGATACGCAGTATTTT. Its translation is CASSLTATDTQYF.

Comments on this clonotype: A much larger clone differs from this one at a single base, so this may be a read error. V and J are TRBV11-2 and TRBJ1-6; D uncertain. The germline V gene has CDR1 SGHAT and CDR2 FQNNGV. CDR3 length equals 14 residues. V was trimmed by 1 base and J by 5 bases, leaving 6 bases between them. Written as DNA, the CDR3 is TGTGCCAGCAGCTTAGCGCGGAATAATTCACCCCTCCACTTT. Protein: CASSLARNNSPLHF.

The genes are TRBV25-1 and TRBJ2-3; TRBD2 agrees at 12 bases. Germline values: CDR1 MGHDK, CDR2 SYGVNS. This CDR3 has 15 residues. J lost 0 bases, V lost 10 bases, and 5 bases had no gene match. CDR3 sequence: CATGGLAGSTDTQYF. The CDR3 DNA reads TGTGCCACCGGAGGACTAGCGGGAAGCACAGATACGCAGTATTTT.

This clonotype showed up many times. This rearrangement joins TRBV27 to TRBJ2-2; D not resolved. The germline V gene encodes CDR1 MNHEY and CDR2 SMNVEV (reference sequence). V was cut by 5 bases and J by 8 bases, with 18 bases left in between. The CDR3 loop spans 15 amino acids. CDR3 coding DNA: TGTGCCAGCAGTCCGGTGGCCTCAACTTGGGGGGAGCTGTTTTTT. Its protein is CASSPVASTWGELFF.

This clonotype was picked up a small number of times. The rearrangement joins TRBV6-6 to TRBJ1-5, with 8 bases fitting TRBD1. CDR1 MNHNY and CDR2 SVGAGI come from the germline V gene (reference sequence). CDR3 length: 14 residues. V was pared by 5 bases and J by 7 bases, with 7 bases of the junction left unmatched. Written as DNA, the CDR3 is TGTGCCAGCAGTGCCGGGACAGGTTTGCAGCCCCAGCATTTT. Its protein is CASSAGTGLQPQHF.

The chain has TRBV24-1 and TRBJ1-5; D unclear. The V end lost 3 bases, the J end lost 5 bases, and 10 bases lay between the germline ends. The length of the CDR3 is 14 residues. Germline V gene sequence: CDR1 KGHDR, CDR2 SFDVKD. Here the CDR3 DNA reads TGTGCCACCAGTGATCCCCCGGGAGATCAGCCCCAGCATTTT. It specifies CATSDPPGDQPQHF.

Remarks on this clonotype: The junction and the germline gene differ at one end; a read error may be behind it. This chain joins TRBV7-2 and TRBJ1-2; maybe TRBD1 (6 bases). The CDR3 is 16 amino acids. Germline V CDR1 and CDR2: SGHTA, FQGNSA. The CDR3 is CAGSLVTGRNNYGYTF. The CDR3 DNA follows: TGTGCCGGCAGCTTAGTCACAGGGCGAAATAACTATGGCTACACCTTC.

This clonotype was counted a few times. The gene calls are TRBV30 and TRBJ1-2; D gene ambiguous. Germline CDR1 GTSNPN, CDR2 SVGIG (reference sequence). The V end lost 3 bases, the J end lost 1 base, and 9 bases lay between the germline ends. This CDR3 has 13 residues. CDR3 in amino acids: CAWRISSNYGYTF. Written as DNA, the CDR3 is TGTGCCTGGAGGATATCAAGTAACTATGGCTACACCTTC.

This clonotype was recorded at least ten times. The chain recombines TRBV5-6 with TRBJ2-7, with D uncertain. The V and J ends lost 6 bases and 3 bases respectively, with 13 bases between them. Germline V CDR1 and CDR2: SGHDT, YYEEEE. The CDR3 consists of 13 residues. Here the CDR3 DNA reads TGTGCCAGCACCACGGTGGGGTACTACGAGCAGTACTTC. Its translation: CASTTVGYYEQYF.

Concerning this clonotype itself: Since a much larger clone is just one base distant, this may be a read error. This rearrangement joins TRBV20-1 to TRBJ1-2; no firm D call. The CDR3 is 12 amino acids. Trimming removed 3 bases from V and 9 bases from J, with 14 bases in between. From germline, CDR1 is DFQATT and CDR2 SNEGSKA (reference sequence). The CDR3 is CSASRGGDCYTF. As DNA, the CDR3 is TGCAGTGCTAGTCGGGGTGGCGATTGCTACACCTTC.

This clonotype appeared many times. The J gene is TRBJ1-5, the V gene TRBV7-2; no reliable D call. CDR3 length equals 15 residues. The V end was cut by 4 bases, the J end by 1 base, with 11 bases between. CDR1 SGHTA and CDR2 FQGNSA come from the germline V gene. The CDR3 sequence: CASSSYGTSNQPQHF. Here the CDR3 DNA reads TGTGCCAGCAGCTCCTACGGCACCAGCAATCAGCCCCAGCATTTT.

This clonotype was found many times. This rearrangement joins TRBV6-2 or TRBV6-3 to TRBJ1-1; TRBD1 aligns across 7 bases. After removal of 6 bases from V and 6 bases from J, the junction contained 10 bases not matched to a gene. Germline assignment: CDR1 MNHEY and CDR2 SVGEGT. The CDR3 has 14 amino acids. In nucleotides, the CDR3 is TGTGCCAGCAGCCTACCAGGGGGGTTCGCTGAAGCTTTCTTT. Protein sequence: CASSLPGGFAEAFF.

The sample holds a few counts of this clonotype. The V call is TRBV5-6, the J call TRBJ1-5; D may be TRBD1 (6 bases). Germline values: CDR1 SGHDT, CDR2 YYEEEE. With 2 bases removed from V and 4 bases from J, the gap between germline ends came to 13 bases. This CDR3 is 15 amino acids long. CDR3 coding DNA: TGTGCCAGCAGCTTTGCGACAGGTCTGAATCAGCCCCAGCATTTT. Translation gives CASSFATGLNQPQHF.

This clonotype has a count of ten or more. The gene calls are TRBV6-2 or TRBV6-3 and TRBJ2-3; weak D call: TRBD2 (5 bases). CDR3 length equals 12 residues. V lost 7 bases and J 6 bases, leaving 11 bases between the germline ends. The germline CDR1 and CDR2 sequences are MNHEY and SVGEGT. CDR3 residues: CASTPSSDTQYF. The CDR3 coding sequence is TGTGCCAGCACCCCTTCTAGCGATACGCAGTATTTT.